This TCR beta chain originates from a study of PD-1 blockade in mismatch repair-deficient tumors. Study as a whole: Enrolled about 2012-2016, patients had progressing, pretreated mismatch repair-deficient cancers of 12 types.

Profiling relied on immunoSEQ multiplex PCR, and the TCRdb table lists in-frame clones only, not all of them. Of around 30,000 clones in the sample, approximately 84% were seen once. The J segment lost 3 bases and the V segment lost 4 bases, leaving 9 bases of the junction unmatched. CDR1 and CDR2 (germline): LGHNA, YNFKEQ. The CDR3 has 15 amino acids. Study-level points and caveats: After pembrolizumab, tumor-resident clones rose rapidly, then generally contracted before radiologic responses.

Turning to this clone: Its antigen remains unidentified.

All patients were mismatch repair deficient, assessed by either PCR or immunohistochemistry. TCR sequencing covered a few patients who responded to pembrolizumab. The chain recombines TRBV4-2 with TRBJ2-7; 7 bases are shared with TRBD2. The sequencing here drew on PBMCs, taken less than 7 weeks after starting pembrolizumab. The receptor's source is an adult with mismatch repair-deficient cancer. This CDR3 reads CASSLTSATDYEQYF. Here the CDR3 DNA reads TGTGCCAGCAGCCTCACTAGCGCAACCGACTACGAGCAGTACTTC.